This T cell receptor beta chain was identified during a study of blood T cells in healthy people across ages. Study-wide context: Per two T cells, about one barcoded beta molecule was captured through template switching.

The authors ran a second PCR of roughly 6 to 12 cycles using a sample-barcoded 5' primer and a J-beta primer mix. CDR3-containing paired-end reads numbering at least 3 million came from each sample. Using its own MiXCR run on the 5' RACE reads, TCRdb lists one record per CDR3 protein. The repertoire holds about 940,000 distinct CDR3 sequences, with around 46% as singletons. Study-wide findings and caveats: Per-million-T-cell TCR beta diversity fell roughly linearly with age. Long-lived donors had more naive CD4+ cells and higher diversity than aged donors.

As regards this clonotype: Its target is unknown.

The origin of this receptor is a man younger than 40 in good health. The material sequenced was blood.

The CDR3 sequence: CATTPAEQRTEAFF. The CDR3 DNA follows: TGTGCCACCACGCCCGCCGAACAAAGGACTGAAGCTTTCTTT. The V gene is TRBV10-3, the J gene TRBJ1-1; no firm D call. Between the trimmed V and J ends, which lost 10 bases and 5 bases, there was a span of 20 bases. The CDR3 has 14 amino acids. The germline V gene encodes CDR1 ENHRY and CDR2 SYGVKD.